The present TCR beta chain was sequenced within a study of CD8 T cells in ankylosing spondylitis. General observations from the study: In synovial fluid and blood from reactive arthritis, some motif variants were previously reported. Disease-associated clones were reportedly significantly overrepresented in matched ankylosing spondylitis synovial fluid. As for the disease-linked clones, they showed a CD8+ phenotype and occurred at relatively low frequencies in peripheral blood. What seemed typical of ankylosing spondylitis blood was a TCR beta motif built from about 8 highly homologous variants.

Researchers built TCR beta libraries using quantitative 5'-RACE with molecular barcodes. From the 5' RACE reads, TCRdb called clonotypes with MiXCR, one entry per CDR3 protein. The sample carries over 450,000 distinct CDR3 sequences, approximately 11% recorded once. The V end lost 5 bases, the J end lost 9 bases, and 11 bases lay between the germline ends. The CDR3 is 12 residues long. Note on this clonotype: The antigen is undetermined.

This TCR came from a male donor with ankylosing spondylitis. Material for sequencing was blood, either unsorted or a sorted T cell fraction (not recorded which). The J gene is TRBJ1-5, the V gene TRBV12-3 or TRBV12-4; D is undetermined. The CDR3, as DNA: TGTGCCAGCAGTCGAAGGTCACGGCCCCAGCATTTT. Translation gives CASSRRSRPQHF.